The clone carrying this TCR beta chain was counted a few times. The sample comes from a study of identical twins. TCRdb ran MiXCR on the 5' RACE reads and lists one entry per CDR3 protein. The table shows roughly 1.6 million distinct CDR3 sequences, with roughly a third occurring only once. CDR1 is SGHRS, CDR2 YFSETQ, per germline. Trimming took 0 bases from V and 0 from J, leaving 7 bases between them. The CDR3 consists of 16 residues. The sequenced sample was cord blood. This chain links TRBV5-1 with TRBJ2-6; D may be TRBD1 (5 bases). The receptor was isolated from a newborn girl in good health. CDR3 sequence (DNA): TGCGCCAGCAGCTTGGGAACAGGCTCTGGGGCCAACGTCCTGACTTTC. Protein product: CASSLGTGSGANVLTF.